This TCR beta chain was profiled in a study of control samples from healthy donors and cancer patients. TCRdb's table, derived via immunoSEQ multiplex PCR, lists solely in-frame clones and lacks some. Among about 150,000 clones, about 91% were seen once, and the ten largest hold approximately 2%. The length of the CDR3 is 17 residues. The germline CDR1 and CDR2 sequences are KGHSH and LQKENI. V lost 0 bases and J lost 0; bases outside the gene matches: 7. This chain connects TRBV18 to TRBJ1-1; 7 bases fit TRBD1. Sequencing used blood. The receptor was derived from a woman aged 35 to 49 in good health. For the CDR3, the DNA is TGTGCCAGCTCACCACCGGGCAGGGGGGGGATGAACACTGAAGCTTTCTTT. This sequence encodes CASSPPGRGGMNTEAFF.